This T cell receptor beta chain was identified in a study of PD-1 blockade in classical Hodgkin lymphoma. Patients all relapsed after autologous stem cell transplantation, and there was variation in brentuximab vedotin exposure. Magnetic depletion of non-target cells from thawed PBMCs yielded purified CD8+ T cells. Using immunoSEQ multiplex PCR, the repertoire was profiled, and TCRdb retains in-frame clones only, with some absent. The data hold 12,000 or so clones, with roughly 80% observed a single time. V lost 7 bases to trimming and J lost 2 bases; unmatched junction nucleotides: 20. This CDR3 has 19 residues. Germline CDR1 reads LNHDA; CDR2 reads SQIVND (reference sequence).

The specimen comprised CD8+ T cells from blood, sampled at baseline. This receptor was obtained from a human donor with classical Hodgkin lymphoma. The V gene is TRBV19, the J gene TRBJ1-1; 9 positions match TRBD1. CDR3 amino acids: CASMPGQGGLRVVNTEAFF. CDR3 sequence (DNA): TGTGCCAGTATGCCGGGACAGGGAGGTCTTAGAGTGGTTAACACTGAAGCTTTCTTT.